Listed here are 2 T cell receptor beta chains from one sample, sequenced in a study of shared clonotypes between healthy human individuals. Only in-frame clones appear in the TCRdb table, and some are missing; sequencing was by immunoSEQ multiplex PCR. This table holds 2 million to 2.5 million clones, approximately 93% found once. The sequenced sample consisted of naive CD4+ T cells from PBMCs. Regarding subset: CD45RA+ positively selected. The receptors come from a man younger than 35 in good health. Some clones in this sample may be carry-over from other donors' samples.

This sequence joins TRBV28 and TRBJ1-1; a weak D match, TRBD1 (6 bases). The CDR3 extends over 13 amino acids. Germline V gene lookup returns CDR1 MDHEN and CDR2 SYDVKM. With 8 bases removed from V and 5 bases from J, the gap between germline ends came to 15 bases. CDR3 loop: CASLGGDRTEAFF. DNA for the CDR3: TGTGCCAGCTTAGGGGGGGATAGGACTGAAGCTTTCTTT.

The rearrangement uses TRBV30 and TRBJ2-1; a possible D gene is TRBD2 (6 bases). The CDR3 has 16 amino acids. Per the germline V gene, CDR1 is GTSNPN and CDR2 is SVGIG (reference sequence). V dropped 2 bases and J dropped 8 bases, with 22 bases sitting between them. The CDR3 DNA reads TGTGCCTGGAGTCCCCCCCTGGGCGGGGCTTCGCATGAGCAGTTCTTC. This sequence encodes CAWSPPLGGASHEQFF. Together with reference TRBV30 and TRBJ2-1, the CDR3 gives the full variable domain: SQTIHQWPATLVQPVGSPLSLECTVEGTSNPNLYWYRQAAGRGLQLLFYSVGIGQISSEVPQNLSASRPQDRQFILSSKKLLLSDSGFYLCAWSPPLGGASHEQFFGPGTRLTVL.